The source of this TCR beta chain is a study of cytomegalovirus exposure and HLA in healthy donors. The CDR3 consists of 14 residues. Germline V lookup: CDR1 SGHRS, CDR2 YFSETQ. V shed 5 bases and J shed 0 bases, with 9 bases lying between them. This PCR relied on a set of 60 Vbeta primers and 13 Jbeta primers. The method was immunoSEQ multiplex PCR; TCRdb's version includes in-frame clones alone and lacks a portion of them. Here the sample spans 200,000 or so clones, roughly 88% being singletons. The study's findings and limits: Apart from CMV serostatus, no immune exposure information was available. Later work found most CMV-associated TCR beta chains apparently HLA-restricted. Likely technical artifact: a cluster of highly shared sequence variants.

As to this clone: Its antigen is currently unknown.

The chain carries TRBV5-1 and TRBJ1-3; no clear D gene. The specimen was PBMCs. The origin of this receptor is a boy under 10 years old in good health and CMV-seronegative. The CDR3 DNA is TGCGCCAGCAGTACATCCATCTCTGGAAACACCATATATTTT. It yields the protein CASSTSISGNTIYF. The full variable domain, with the rest looked up from reference TRBV5-1 and TRBJ1-3, is KAGVTQTPRYLIKTRGQQVTLSCSPISGHRSVSWYQQTPGQGLQFLFEYFSETQRNKGNFPGRFSGRQFSNSRSEMNVSTLELGDSALYLCASSTSISGNTIYFGEGSWLTVV.